The TCR beta chain described here comes from a study of cytomegalovirus exposure and HLA in healthy donors. Regarding this clone: No antigen is known for it.

The PCR had 60 Vbeta and 13 Jbeta primers. Assay used: immunoSEQ multiplex PCR; TCRdb lists only in-frame clones, some missing. The sample has about 120,000 clones; over 75% are singletons. Trimming pared 7 bases from V and 0 bases from J, leaving 9 bases between. The CDR3 runs to 14 residues. Germline CDR1 MNHNY, CDR2 SVGAGI (reference sequence). The study's findings and limits: A classifier reportedly called cytomegalovirus status with high sensitivity and specificity. In a later analysis, HLA-C alleles had the fewest associated TCRs, DRB1 alleles the most.

This chain joins TRBV6-6 and TRBJ2-2, with no clear D. The sequence came from a man between 18 and 29 years old in good health and CMV-seropositive. The sequencing input was PBMCs. CDR3 sequence: CASKRQANTGELFF. The CDR3 DNA reads TGTGCCAGCAAAAGGCAGGCGAACACCGGGGAGCTGTTTTTT.